This TCR beta chain was recorded in a study of regulatory T cells in long-lasting Graves disease. At the level of the study: By definition, persistent Graves' disease involved antithyroid drugs for over 5 years alongside positive TSH receptor antibodies.

This CDR3 region has 15 residues. The ends lost 6 bases at V and 8 bases at J; junction bases unmatched: 9. Germline V gives CDR1 SGHAT, CDR2 FQDESV (reference sequence). Time point defined: persistent/refractory GD, antithyroid drugs over 5 years with positive TRAb. Extracted PBMC RNA gave rise to the TCR library. In building TCR beta libraries, iRepertoire HTBI primers were used together with Arm-PCR of CDR3 regions. TCRdb fed the multiplex PCR reads into MiXCR, producing one record per CDR3 protein. The table shows a few hundred thousand distinct CDR3 sequences, with less than 25% occurring only once.

Specimen: peripheral blood mononuclear cells (PBMCs), collected when the disease was refractory, from a patient treated with antithyroid drugs. The V and J genes are TRBV11-1 and TRBJ2-1; 11 bases align to TRBD1. The sequence came from a female donor with Graves disease. DNA for the CDR3: TGTGCCAGCAGGGACCGGGACAGGGGGAGGTATGAGCAGTTCTTC. The encoded protein is CASRDRDRGRYEQFF.